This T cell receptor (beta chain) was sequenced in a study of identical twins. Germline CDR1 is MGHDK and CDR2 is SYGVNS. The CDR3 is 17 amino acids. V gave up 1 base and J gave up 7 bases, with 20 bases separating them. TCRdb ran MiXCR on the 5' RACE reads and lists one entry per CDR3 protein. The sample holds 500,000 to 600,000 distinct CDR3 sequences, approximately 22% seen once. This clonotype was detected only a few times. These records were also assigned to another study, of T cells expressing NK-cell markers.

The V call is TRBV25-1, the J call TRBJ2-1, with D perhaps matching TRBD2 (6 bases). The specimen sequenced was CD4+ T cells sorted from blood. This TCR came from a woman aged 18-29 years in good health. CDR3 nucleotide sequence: TGTGCCAGCAGTGAATCGGGTCGAGGAGGGGCCTTTAATGAGCAGTTCTTC. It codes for CASSESGRGGAFNEQFF.